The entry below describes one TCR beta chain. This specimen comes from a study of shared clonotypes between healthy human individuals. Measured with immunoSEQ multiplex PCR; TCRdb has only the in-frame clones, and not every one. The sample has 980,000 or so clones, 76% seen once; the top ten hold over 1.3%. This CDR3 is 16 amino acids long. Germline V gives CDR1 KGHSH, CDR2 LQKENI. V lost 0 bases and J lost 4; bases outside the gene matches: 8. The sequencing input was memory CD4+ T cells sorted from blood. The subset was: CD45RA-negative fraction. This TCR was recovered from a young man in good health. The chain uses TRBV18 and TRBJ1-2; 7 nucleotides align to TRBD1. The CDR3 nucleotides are TGTGCCAGCTCACCACCAAATGGGGACAGCATCTATGGCTACACCTTC. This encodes CASSPPNGDSIYGYTF.